This TCR beta chain was retrieved from a study of CD8 T cells in Susac syndrome. Broader study findings: An acknowledgment was made by the study that its TCR sequencing and HLA analysis involved relatively few individuals.

The CDR3 sequence is 13 residues long. Germline V gene data show CDR1 as SGHAT and CDR2 as FQNNGV. The J segment lost 5 bases and the V segment lost 5 bases, leaving 4 bases of the junction unmatched. Random hexamers primed reverse transcription of about 0.45 to 1 ug RNA. An immunoSEQ multiplex PCR amplified TCR beta CDR3 over 54 Vbeta and 13 Jbeta. One entry per CDR3 protein results from TCRdb running MiXCR on the immunoSEQ multiplex PCR reads. The sample holds 180,000 or so distinct CDR3 sequences; around 94% are singletons and the top ten take around 0.14%. As for this clonotype: Its antigen is undetermined.

The receptor was isolated from a human donor in good health. Material: CD4+ T cells from PBMCs. The rearrangement uses TRBV11-2 and TRBJ2-7; TRBD1 matches at 9 bases. CDR3 loop: CASSRTGVDEQYF. In DNA, the CDR3 is TGTGCCAGCAGCCGGACAGGGGTGGACGAGCAGTACTTC.